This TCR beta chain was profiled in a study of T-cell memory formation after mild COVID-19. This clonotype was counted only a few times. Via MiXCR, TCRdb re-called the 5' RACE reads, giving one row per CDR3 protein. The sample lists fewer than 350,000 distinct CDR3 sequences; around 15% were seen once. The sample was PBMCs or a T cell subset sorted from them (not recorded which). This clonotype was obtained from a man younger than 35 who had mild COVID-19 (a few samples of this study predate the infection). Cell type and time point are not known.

The CDR3 is CSVRDRSNTGELFF. CDR3 in DNA: TGCAGCGTGAGGGACAGATCGAACACCGGGGAGCTGTTTTTT. The V gene is TRBV29-1, the J gene TRBJ2-2; 7 bases line up with TRBD1. The V gene's germline CDR1 is SQVTM and CDR2 ANQGSEA. Losses at the gene ends were 6 bases for V and 0 bases for J; bases not matched to a gene: 4. The CDR3 contains 14 residues.